A selection of T cell receptor beta chains follows, all from one sample in a study of metastatic and nonmetastatic thyroid tumors. MiXCR reprocessed the PCR reads for TCRdb. Of some 10,000 clones in the sample, roughly 28% were seen once. Sequencing used tumor tissue. These receptors came from a female donor with papillary thyroid cancer or a benign thyroid nodule (not recorded which). Some clones in this sample may be carry-over from other donors' samples. The CDR3 runs from the conserved cysteine through the conserved F or W. The D gene is left open where the match is weak. Only part of the rows carry a size: once, few, many, or a class if the clone is expanded.

medium-sized,TRBV24-1,TRBJ2-3,-,TGTGCCACCAGTGATTCGTGGGCGGATACGCAGTATTTT,CATSDSWADTQYF
-,TRBV19,TRBJ2-7,TRBD2,TGTGCCAGTAGTATAGCTTCGGGGGGAGCCGGTCTTCGATCCTACGAGCAGTACTTC,CASSIASGGAGLRSYEQYF
medium-sized,TRBV9,TRBJ2-1,-,TGTGCCAGACCCGAATATAGCGTGCCTGGCCCCAATGAGCAGTTCTTC,CARPEYSVPGPNEQFF
medium-sized,TRBV6-1,TRBJ2-1,-,TGTGCCAGCAGTGAAGCCGAATACAATGAGCAGTTCTTT,CASSEAEYNEQFF
-,TRBV9,TRBJ2-7,-,TGTGCCAGCAGCGTCGACGGGAGCTCCTACGAGCAGTACTTC,CASSVDGSSYEQYF
-,TRBV6-1,TRBJ1-6,TRBD1,TGTGCCAGCAGTCTCGGACAGGGCCTCCACTTT,CASSLGQGLHF
-,TRBV29-1,TRBJ2-1,-,TGCAGCGGCCGCGGGGATGGCTCCTGCAATGAGCAGCTCTTC,CSGRGDGSCNEQLF
few,TRBV10-3,TRBJ2-3,TRBD2,TGTGCCATCAGTGGTAAGGGACTAGCGGGAGATACGCAGTATTTT,CAISGKGLAGDTQYF
-,TRBV5-1,TRBJ2-2,TRBD2,TGCGCCAGCATAGCGGGGGTAACCGGGGAGCTGTTTTTT,CASIAGVTGELFF
medium-sized,TRBV10-1,TRBJ1-2,-,TGCGCCAGCCGGCTCCAGGGTTCGGTACTTGGCTACACCTTC,CASRLQGSVLGYTF
many,TRBV4-2,TRBJ1-1,-,TGTGCCAGCAGCCAGTACGCTGGGGGCACTGAAGCTTTCTTT,CASSQYAGGTEAFF
medium-sized,TRBV7-3,TRBJ2-1,TRBD2,TGTGCCAGCAGCTTAGTAGCGGGGGCCTACAATGAGCAGTTCTTC,CASSLVAGAYNEQFF
-,TRBV27,TRBJ2-2,-,TGTGCCAGCAGTTTCTCCGGGACCGAAACCGGGGAGCTGTTTTTT,CASSFSGTETGELFF
-,TRBV6-2/TRBV6-3,TRBJ1-5,-,TGTGCCAAGGAAGGACATGCCAATAAGCCCCAGCATTTT,CAKEGHANKPQHF
-,TRBV5-1,TRBJ1-2,-,TGCGCCAGCAGCTACAAGGCGGGACACAGGATCTATGGCTACACCTTC,CASSYKAGHRIYGYTF
few,TRBV27,TRBJ2-1,TRBD1,TGTGCCAGCAGTTTTGGACAGGGAGTGGGTGAGCAGTTCTTC,CASSFGQGVGEQFF
few,TRBV28,TRBJ2-3,-,TGTGCCAGCAGCCCCAGAGGGACTTTTAGCACAGACACGCAGTATTTT,CASSPRGTFSTDTQYF
-,TRBV12-3/TRBV12-4,TRBJ2-7,TRBD2,TGTGCCAGCAGTTTTAGTACTAGCGGGAGGGAGCAGTACTTC,CASSFSTSGREQYF
medium-sized,TRBV20-1,TRBJ1-3,-,TGCAGTGCTCACCGTCGTGGCTCTGGAAACACCATATATTTT,CSAHRRGSGNTIYF
-,TRBV13,TRBJ2-7,TRBD1,TGTGCCAGCAGCTCGGAAGGACAGGGGGACTACGAGCAGTACTTC,CASSSEGQGDYEQYF
few,TRBV27,TRBJ2-3,-,TGTGCCAGCAGTTTACCCGGCTGGGATACGCAGTATTTT,CASSLPGWDTQYF
-,TRBV7-3,TRBJ1-1,-,TGTGCCAGCAGCATCCCGGGACACGAAGCTTTCTTT,CASSIPGHEAFF
-,TRBV20-1,TRBJ2-1,TRBD2,TGCAGTGCTAGACCCGGGACTAGCCCTAGCAATGAGCAGTTCTTC,CSARPGTSPSNEQFF
medium-sized,TRBV28,TRBJ2-1,-,TGTGCCCATAGCTCCTACAATGAGCAGTTCTTC,CAHSSYNEQFF
-,TRBV6-1,TRBJ1-5,-,TGTGCCAGCAGTGACCCTAGTAGATCGAATAGCAATCAGCCCCAGCATTTT,CASSDPSRSNSNQPQHF
medium-sized,TRBV7-2,TRBJ2-1,TRBD2,TGTGCCAGCAGCCCCGGACTAGCGGCTTACAATGAGCAGTTCTTC,CASSPGLAAYNEQFF
few,TRBV2,TRBJ1-5,-,TGTGCCAGTGGAGGGGGGAGCAATCAGCCCCAGCATTTT,CASGGGSNQPQHF
medium-sized,TRBV6-1,TRBJ2-5,TRBD2,TGTGCCAGCAGTGGGACTAGCGCTAGGGGAGAGACCCAGTACTTC,CASSGTSARGETQYF
few,TRBV6-1,TRBJ2-3,-,TGTGCCAGCAGTGAATCTGGAGATACGCAGTATTTT,CASSESGDTQYF
-,TRBV28,TRBJ2-1,TRBD1,TGTGCCAGCAGCTCCCCGGGACAGGCCCACAATGAGCAGTTCTTC,CASSSPGQAHNEQFF
few,TRBV6-2/TRBV6-3,TRBJ1-6,-,TGTGCCAGCAGTTACTCGATAGGCCCCGGGTTCGGGAATTCACCCCTCCACTTT,CASSYSIGPGFGNSPLHF
-,TRBV4-1,TRBJ2-3,-,TGCGCCAGCAGCCAAGAAAGGGGCGGAGTGCCGACCGCAGATACGCAGTATTTT,CASSQERGGVPTADTQYF
few,TRBV6-2/TRBV6-3,TRBJ2-5,TRBD2,TGTGCCAGCAGGACGCCACTAGCGGGAGGGCCGGAGACCCAGTACTTC,CASRTPLAGGPETQYF
-,TRBV6-2/TRBV6-3,TRBJ1-3,-,TGTGCCAGCAGTACCGGACATACCGGGACAGGAAACACCATATATTTT,CASSTGHTGTGNTIYF
-,TRBV7-3,TRBJ1-1,TRBD1,TGTGCCAGCAGCTTCGGACAGGGGTCCACTGAAGCTTTCTTT,CASSFGQGSTEAFF
medium-sized,TRBV11-3,TRBJ2-7,TRBD2,TGTGCCAGCAGCTTGACTAGCGGGAGAAGGGGCGAGCAGTACTTC,CASSLTSGRRGEQYF
-,TRBV10-3,TRBJ1-6,-,TGTGCCATCAGTGAGTTACAGGGAGGAGGTTCACCCCTCCACTTT,CAISELQGGGSPLHF
-,TRBV6-6,TRBJ2-7,-,TGTGCCAGCAGTTACCCAGCGGGCGCCTCCTACGAGCAGTACTTC,CASSYPAGASYEQYF
few,TRBV27,TRBJ2-5,-,TGTGCCAGCAGTTACCCGCAGGGGACCCAGTACTTC,CASSYPQGTQYF
-,TRBV28,TRBJ2-3,-,TGTGCCAGCACCAGCACAGATACGCAGTATTTT,CASTSTDTQYF
medium-sized,TRBV11-3,TRBJ2-5,TRBD1,TGTGCCAGCAGCTTCAGGGGGCCCGGGGAGACCCAGTACTTC,CASSFRGPGETQYF
-,TRBV4-1,TRBJ1-5,-,TGCGCCAGCAGCCACCTGACTGGGATCAATCAGCCCCAGCATTTT,CASSHLTGINQPQHF
few,TRBV12-3/TRBV12-4,TRBJ2-7,-,TGTGCCAGCAGTTTGTCAGGCCGCGAGCAGTACTTC,CASSLSGREQYF
many,TRBV4-1,TRBJ2-1,-,TGCGCCAGCAGCCAAGGGGCGATACCATCCTACAATGAGCAGTTCTTC,CASSQGAIPSYNEQFF
-,TRBV5-1,TRBJ1-5,-,TGCGCCAGCAGCCTGGAGGCAGGGAGTCAGCCCCAGCATTTT,CASSLEAGSQPQHF
few,TRBV30,TRBJ1-2,-,TGTGCCTGGAGTGTTTGGGGCTATGGCTACACCTTC,CAWSVWGYGYTF
-,TRBV6-2/TRBV6-3,TRBJ2-7,-,TGTGCCAGCAGTTACACCAGTGGGCCCTACGAGCAGTACTTC,CASSYTSGPYEQYF
-,TRBV27,TRBJ1-2,-,TGTGCCAGCAGAAGGACTGATGAGGCGAAAGGCTACACCTTC,CASRRTDEAKGYTF
-,TRBV6-5,TRBJ1-1,-,TGTGCCAGCAGTCCTCGGAGTATCTACCCCAACACTGAAGCTTTCTTT,CASSPRSIYPNTEAFF
few,TRBV6-1,TRBJ2-1,-,TGTGCCAGCACTCTCTTTGGAGGGCCCCGCTACAATGAGCAGTTCTTC,CASTLFGGPRYNEQFF
-,TRBV19,TRBJ2-7,TRBD1,TGTGCCAGTAGTCAACAGGGGGGCAACGAGCAGTACTTC,CASSQQGGNEQYF
-,TRBV28,TRBJ1-1,-,TGTGCCAGCAGTTTGGAGGGGCTAAGGGACACTGAAGCTTTCTTT,CASSLEGLRDTEAFF